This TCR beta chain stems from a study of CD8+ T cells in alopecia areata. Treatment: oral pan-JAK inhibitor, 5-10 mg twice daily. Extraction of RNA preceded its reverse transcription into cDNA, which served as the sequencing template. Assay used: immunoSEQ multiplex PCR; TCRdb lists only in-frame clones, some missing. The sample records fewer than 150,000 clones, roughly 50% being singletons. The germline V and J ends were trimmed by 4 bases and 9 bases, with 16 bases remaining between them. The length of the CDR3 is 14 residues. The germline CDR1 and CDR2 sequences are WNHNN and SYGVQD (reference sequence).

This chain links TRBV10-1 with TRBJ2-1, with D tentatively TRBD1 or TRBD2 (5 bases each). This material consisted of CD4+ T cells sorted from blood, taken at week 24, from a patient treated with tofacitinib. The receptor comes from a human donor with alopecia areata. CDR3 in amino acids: CASSVTLSGGEQFF. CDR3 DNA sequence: TGCGCCAGCAGTGTAACGCTTTCTGGGGGTGAGCAGTTCTTC.